These 21 T cell receptor beta chains came from one sample sequenced in a study of blood T cells in healthy people across ages (dated by TCRdb to between 2014 and 2017). The library was produced with 5' RACE. The second PCR ran for roughly 6 to 11 cycles and used a J-beta primer mix along with a sample-barcoded 5' primer. Using fastp at Q25 and MiXCR, TCRdb reprocessed the public reads and kept productive beta chains. Rows are unified per CDR3 protein, each entry keeping the most common DNA and genes. The sample table shows some 1.8 million distinct CDR3 sequences, and about 39% are seen once. The top ten hold roughly 23% of the sample. The sequenced sample was blood. The receptors were sampled from a human donor in good health.

The rearrangement links TRBV6-5 to TRBJ2-3; the D gene could be TRBD1 or TRBD2 (5 bases each). V gave up 0 bases and J gave up 6 bases, with 10 bases separating them. Germline CDR1 MNHEY, CDR2 SVGAGI. The CDR3 has 14 amino acids. The CDR3 spells CASSYSSREDTQYF. The CDR3 DNA reads TGTGCCAGCAGTTACTCGTCCAGGGAGGATACGCAGTATTTT.

V gene TRBV5-1 combines with J gene TRBJ2-7; the match to TRBD1 covers 7 bases. The CDR3 contains 16 residues. From germline, CDR1 is SGHRS and CDR2 YFSETQ. The V gene end was trimmed by 0 bases and the J gene end by 3 bases; junction bases not matched to a gene: 9. For the CDR3, the DNA is TGCGCCAGCAGCTTGGCCTTGTCGACAGGGTACTACGAGCAGTACTTC. Translating it yields CASSLALSTGYYEQYF.

This clonotype was counted between two and nine times. Written as DNA, the CDR3 is TGTGCCAGCAGCATAGGGGTGGAGATTGAAAAACTGTTTTTT. This gives the protein CASSIGVEIEKLFF. V gene TRBV3-1 combines with J gene TRBJ1-4; TRBD1 is a possible D gene (5 bases). The ends were cut back, 5 bases at V and 7 bases at J, with 14 bases in the middle. This CDR3 contains 14 residues. Germline V CDR1 and CDR2: LGHDT, YNNKEL (reference sequence).

This clonotype was seen only a few times. The rearrangement uses TRBV3-1 and TRBJ2-6, with D perhaps assigned TRBD1 or TRBD2 (5 bases each). Between the trimmed V and J ends, which lost 2 bases and 1 base, there was a span of 12 bases. Germline V CDR1 and CDR2: LGHDT, YNNKEL (reference sequence). This CDR3 spans 17 amino acids. Here the CDR3 reads CASSQWSGGSGANVLTF. DNA for the CDR3: TGTGCCAGCAGCCAATGGAGTGGGGGATCTGGGGCCAACGTCCTGACTTTC.

V gene TRBV28 combines with J gene TRBJ2-1, with 8 bases that match TRBD2. The V gene end was trimmed by 6 bases and the J gene end by 4 bases; junction bases not matched to a gene: 17. CDR1 is MDHEN, CDR2 SYDVKM, per germline. The CDR3 consists of 18 residues. The CDR3 is CASSPSDWRGAEYNEQFF. Here the CDR3 DNA reads TGTGCCAGCAGCCCATCCGACTGGCGGGGGGCAGAGTACAATGAGCAGTTCTTC.

The chain recombines TRBV12-3 or TRBV12-4 with TRBJ2-3; 10 bases align to TRBD2. V lost 6 bases to trimming and J lost 4 bases; unmatched junction nucleotides: 7. The CDR3 has 15 amino acids. The CDR3 loop is CASSLTSGVADTQYF. The CDR3 nucleotides read TGTGCCAGCAGCTTAACTAGCGGGGTTGCAGATACGCAGTATTTT.

With regard to this clonotype: At one end the junction does not follow the germline gene, possibly because of a read error. The V call is TRBV7-2, the J call TRBJ2-6, with D possibly matching TRBD1 (5 bases). Per germline, CDR1 SGHTA and CDR2 FQGNSA. The CDR3 is 16 amino acids. CDR3 in DNA: TGTGCCAGCAGCTTAGACGGCTTAACTGGGGCCAACGTCCGGACTTTC. It translates to CASSLDGLTGANVRTF. The full variable domain, completed using reference TRBV7-2 and TRBJ2-6, is GAGVSQSPSNKVTEKGKDVELRCDPISGHTALYWYRQSLGQGLEFLIYFQGNSAPDKSGLPSDRFSAERTGGSVSTLTIQRTQQEDSAVYLCASSLDGLTGANVRTFGAGSRLTVL.

This clonotype was seen only a few times. The chain combines TRBV12-3 or TRBV12-4 with TRBJ1-5, with a tentative D call TRBD1 (5 bases). There are 14 residues in the CDR3. Trimming cost V 4 bases and J 6 bases, with 13 bases left between them. The CDR3 DNA reads as TGTGCCAGCAGTTCCCGGGGGTCGAGTCAGCCCCAGCATTTT. This translates into CASSSRGSSQPQHF.

This clonotype showed up just a few times. The rearrangement links TRBV12-3 or TRBV12-4 to TRBJ2-5; 7 positions agree with TRBD1. After removal of 1 base from V and 5 bases from J, the junction contained 19 bases not matched to a gene. This CDR3 comprises 19 residues. The chain's CDR3 is CASSLGWWDSPLKGETQYF. The CDR3 DNA reads TGTGCCAGCAGTTTAGGCTGGTGGGACAGTCCCTTAAAGGGGGAGACCCAGTACTTC.

The V and J genes are TRBV10-3 and TRBJ2-1; 7 bases fit TRBD2. This CDR3 has 15 residues. V shed 8 bases and J 4 bases; nucleotides not matched to a gene: 11. Germline V gene lookup returns CDR1 ENHRY and CDR2 SYGVKD. The CDR3 protein is CAIRDKDGGYNEQFF. For the CDR3, the DNA is TGTGCCATCCGCGATAAAGACGGGGGGTACAATGAGCAGTTCTTC.

The chain employs TRBV29-1 and TRBJ2-1; 9 nucleotides match TRBD2. The CDR3 has 16 residues. The germline gives CDR1 SQVTM, CDR2 ANQGSEA. J lost 9 bases, V lost 3 bases, and 15 bases had no gene match. The CDR3 here is CSVEFGGGVRMFEQFF. DNA for the CDR3: TGCAGCGTTGAGTTCGGCGGGGGGGTTCGAATGTTTGAGCAGTTCTTC.

The chain recombines TRBV4-2 with TRBJ1-1, with TRBD1 matching over 8 bases. This CDR3 comprises 16 residues. V lost 4 bases, J lost 0 bases, and 7 bases stayed unmatched. Looked up from germline, CDR1 is LGHNA and CDR2 is YNFKEQ. The CDR3 DNA is TGTGCCAGCAGCCGAGACTCGGGACAGGTGAACACTGAAGCTTTCTTT. Translation: CASSRDSGQVNTEAFF.

V usage is TRBV20-1 and J usage is TRBJ2-5; D is possibly TRBD2 (6 bases). V shed 6 bases and J shed 2 bases, with 16 bases lying between them. The CDR3 is 14 amino acids. From germline, CDR1 is DFQATT and CDR2 SNEGSKA (reference sequence). CDR3 sequence (DNA): TGCAGTGCCACGGCTAGCGCCCTGCAAGAGACCCAGTACTTC. This translates into CSATASALQETQYF.

The chain employs TRBV24-1 and TRBJ1-5; 7 bases match TRBD1. Germline values: CDR1 KGHDR, CDR2 SFDVKD. The CDR3 consists of 15 residues. The J segment lost 2 bases and the V segment lost 7 bases, leaving 7 bases of the junction unmatched. As DNA, the CDR3 is TGTGCCACCAGCAAACAGGGGCGAGGCAATCAGCCCCAGCATTTT. It is translated as CATSKQGRGNQPQHF.

The V gene is TRBV7-2, the J gene TRBJ2-1; tentative D call: TRBD2 (7 bases). Trimming left V 6 bases short and J 5 bases short, with 20 bases between. This CDR3 is built from 16 residues. In germline, CDR1 is SGHTA, CDR2 FQGNSA. The CDR3 loop is CASSDRGGSRNNEQFF. The CDR3 DNA reads TGTGCCAGCAGTGATAGGGGGGGCAGCCGGAACAATGAGCAGTTCTTC.

This clonotype was recorded a few times. The chain recombines TRBV25-1 with TRBJ2-4; 9 nucleotides align to TRBD2. The CDR3 has 14 residues. With V trimmed by 2 bases and J by 4 bases, 0 bases remained unmatched. Germline loops: CDR1 MGHDK, CDR2 SYGVNS. The CDR3 region is CASSELAGKNIQYF. The CDR3 DNA reads as TGTGCCAGCAGTGAACTAGCGGGGAAAAACATTCAGTACTTC.

This chain links TRBV5-6 with TRBJ2-3, with TRBD1 as a possible D gene (5 bases). The length of the CDR3 is 15 residues. Germline V gene data show CDR1 as SGHDT and CDR2 as YYEEEE. The V end was cut by 1 base, the J end by 2 bases, with 11 bases between. CDR3 region: CASSLIDRHTDTQYF. The DNA for the CDR3 is TGTGCCAGCAGCTTGATCGACAGACACACAGATACGCAGTATTTT.

The CDR3 spells CASSFSQGLADNEQFF. CDR3 bases: TGCGCCAGCAGCTTCAGTCAGGGACTAGCGGACAATGAGCAGTTCTTC. The chain employs TRBV5-1 and TRBJ2-1; 11 bases line up with TRBD2. The CDR3 has 16 residues. CDR1 SGHRS and CDR2 YFSETQ come from the germline V gene. The J segment lost 5 bases and the V segment lost 2 bases, leaving 6 bases of the junction unmatched.

This clonotype was counted at least ten times. This CDR3 is CSAISSGGTDTQYF. In DNA, the CDR3 is TGCAGTGCTATTAGTTCCGGGGGGACAGATACGCAGTATTTT. V usage is TRBV20-1 and J usage is TRBJ2-3, with 7 bases aligning to TRBD2. Germline lookup yields CDR1 DFQATT and CDR2 SNEGSKA (reference sequence). V shed 4 bases and J 3 bases; nucleotides not matched to a gene: 7. This CDR3 has 14 residues.

The chain combines TRBV6-6 with TRBJ1-3; the D gene is possibly TRBD1 (6 bases). V lost 7 bases and J lost 0, with 10 bases in between. This CDR3 has 14 residues. Germline values: CDR1 MNHNY, CDR2 SVGAGI (reference sequence). CDR3 sequence (DNA): TGTGCCAGCACATTGGGGGCCTCTGGAAACACCATATATTTT. Translating it yields CASTLGASGNTIYF.

A few counts support this clonotype. This sequence joins TRBV6-6 and TRBJ2-1, with TRBD1 identical over 9 bases. Trimming took 5 bases from V and 4 from J; bases not matched to a gene: 9. Germline CDR1 reads MNHNY; CDR2 reads SVGAGI (reference sequence). The CDR3 consists of 16 residues. The CDR3 nucleotides are TGTGCCAGCAGTAACCGACAGGGGGTGTTGTACAATGAGCAGTTCTTC. As protein: CASSNRQGVLYNEQFF.